The 23 T cell receptor beta chains below were found in one sample sequenced in a study of blood T cells in healthy people across ages. It was with a sample-barcoded 5' primer and a J-beta primer mix that a second PCR of roughly 7 to 12 cycles was run. TCRdb fed the 5' RACE reads into MiXCR, producing one record per CDR3 protein. The table has more than 650,000 distinct CDR3 sequences, about 24% seen once. Sequenced material: blood. The receptors were sampled from a man aged 65 to 79 in good health.

V gene TRBV5-1 combines with J gene TRBJ2-7; TRBD1 is a possible D gene (5 bases). The CDR3 is 14 amino acids. Germline-derived CDR1 and CDR2 are SGHRS and YFSETQ. V lost 2 bases and J lost 5, with 14 bases in between. The CDR3: CASSLLWGRDEQYF. The DNA for the CDR3 is TGCGCCAGCAGCTTATTATGGGGCCGCGACGAGCAGTACTTC. The whole variable domain, remainder taken from reference TRBV5-1 and TRBJ2-7, is KAGVTQTPRYLIKTRGQQVTLSCSPISGHRSVSWYQQTPGQGLQFLFEYFSETQRNKGNFPGRFSGRQFSNSRSEMNVSTLELGDSALYLCASSLLWGRDEQYFGPGTRLTVT.

This clonotype was counted only a few times. The chain carries TRBV20-1 and TRBJ2-1; unclear D gene. The length of the CDR3 is 13 residues. Trimming took off 2 bases at V and 7 bases at J, with 12 bases between the two ends. Germline assignment: CDR1 DFQATT and CDR2 SNEGSKA (reference sequence). The CDR3 DNA reads TGCAGTGCTAGATCCTTAGACTGGAATGAGCAGTTCTTC. This codes for CSARSLDWNEQFF.

This clonotype showed up just a few times. The genes are TRBV20-1 and TRBJ2-2, with D perhaps matching TRBD2 (6 bases). Germline loops: CDR1 DFQATT, CDR2 SNEGSKA (reference sequence). The CDR3 length is 15 residues. Trimming shortened V by 4 bases and J by 0 bases, and 12 bases separated the two germline ends. DNA for the CDR3: TGCAGTGCTATAGGAGGGCAGACGAACACCGGGGAGCTGTTTTTT. This gives the protein CSAIGGQTNTGELFF.

CDR3 nucleotides: TGTGCCACCAGTGAGGGTGACAGCACCGGGGAGCTGTTTTTT. Encoded protein: CATSEGDSTGELFF. The chain recombines TRBV24-1 with TRBJ2-2, with a possible D match to TRBD1 (5 bases). Germline V gene data show CDR1 as KGHDR and CDR2 as SFDVKD. V gave up 4 bases and J gave up 4 bases, with 9 bases separating them. The CDR3 totals 14 residues.

This clonotype was seen more than once but under ten times. The gene calls are TRBV29-1 and TRBJ2-7, with TRBD2 identical over 11 bases. The germline gives CDR1 SQVTM, CDR2 ANQGSEA. The CDR3 is 13 residues long. Trimming cost V 2 bases and J 4 bases; bases outside gene matches: 1. CDR3 DNA: TGCAGCGTTGAACTAGCGGGGGGATACGAGCAGTACTTC. Protein sequence: CSVELAGGYEQYF.

This clonotype has a count of ten or more. J is TRBJ1-1 and V is TRBV18; TRBD1 matches at 9 bases. V lost 4 bases to trimming and J lost 4 bases; unmatched junction nucleotides: 10. Germline lookup yields CDR1 KGHSH and CDR2 LQKENI. The CDR3 has 16 amino acids. The CDR3 reads CASSQRTGERGTEAFF. Written as DNA, the CDR3 is TGTGCCAGCTCACAAAGGACAGGGGAACGGGGCACTGAAGCTTTCTTT.

This chain joins TRBV2 and TRBJ2-2; D may correspond to TRBD1 or TRBD2 (6 bases each). Germline V gives CDR1 SNHLY, CDR2 FYNNEI. The CDR3 extends over 14 amino acids. V lost 7 bases and J 7 bases, leaving 16 bases between the germline ends. The DNA of the CDR3 is TGTGCCAGCAAGCACGGGGGCAAGGGCGGGGAGCTGTTTTTT. This codes for CASKHGGKGGELFF.

This clonotype came up once. The chain recombines TRBV6-5 with TRBJ2-5; 10 bases align to TRBD2. The length of the CDR3 is 15 residues. J lost 6 bases, V lost 7 bases, and 11 bases had no gene match. Germline CDR1 reads MNHEY; CDR2 reads SVGAGI. The CDR3 DNA is TGTGCCAGCAAATTTACTAGCGGGACCGGTCAGACCCAGTACTTC. Protein: CASKFTSGTGQTQYF.

The chain is built from TRBV5-1 and TRBJ2-3; D is unclear. Trimming took 2 bases from V and 2 from J, leaving 9 bases between them. CDR1 SGHRS and CDR2 YFSETQ come from the germline V gene. The CDR3 covers 14 residues. The CDR3 sequence is CASSFSDHTDTQYF. The CDR3 nucleotides are TGCGCCAGCAGCTTCAGCGACCACACAGATACGCAGTATTTT. Drawing the rest from reference TRBV5-1 and TRBJ2-3, the complete variable domain is KAGVTQTPRYLIKTRGQQVTLSCSPISGHRSVSWYQQTPGQGLQFLFEYFSETQRNKGNFPGRFSGRQFSNSRSEMNVSTLELGDSALYLCASSFSDHTDTQYFGPGTRLTVL.

The chain is built from TRBV18 and TRBJ2-5, with D possibly being TRBD2 (6 bases). In germline, CDR1 is KGHSH, CDR2 LQKENI. The CDR3 has 16 amino acids. V was shortened by 0 bases and J by 0 bases, with 11 bases between the two germline ends. The CDR3 nucleotides read TGTGCCAGCTCACCACCGCGGCGGGGAGACCAAGAGACCCAGTACTTC. Translated: CASSPPRRGDQETQYF.

This clonotype was picked up a small number of times. The genes are TRBV30 and TRBJ2-3; D remains ambiguous. CDR1 GTSNPN and CDR2 SVGIG come from the germline V gene (reference sequence). Trimming took off 5 bases at V and 0 bases at J, with 12 bases between the two ends. The CDR3 spans 14 residues. As DNA, the CDR3 is TGTGCCTGGCTAGGGCGGTCTAGCACAGATACGCAGTATTTT. Translating gives CAWLGRSSTDTQYF.

The rearrangement joins TRBV3-1 to TRBJ1-2; D is ambiguous. This CDR3 has 13 amino acids. Looked up from germline, CDR1 is LGHDT and CDR2 is YNNKEL (reference sequence). V lost 1 base, J lost 6 bases, and 9 bases lay in between. The DNA for the CDR3 is TGTGCCAGCAGCCAAGCCCCAATCAATGGCTACACCTTC. Its translation: CASSQAPINGYTF.

This clonotype occurred a few times. V usage is TRBV7-9 and J usage is TRBJ1-1; TRBD1 is a possible D gene (6 bases). Per the germline V gene, CDR1 is SEHNR and CDR2 is FQNEAQ (reference sequence). The V and J ends lost 4 bases and 4 bases respectively, with 16 bases between them. The CDR3 runs to 15 residues. The CDR3 region is CASSSPTGLGTEAFF. The CDR3 nucleotides are TGTGCCAGCAGCTCTCCGACAGGTTTGGGCACTGAAGCTTTCTTT.

A few counts support this clonotype. The junction differs from germline at one of its ends, possibly a read error. The chain carries TRBV6-4 and TRBJ2-1; D could derive from TRBD1 or TRBD2 (5 bases each). Per germline, CDR1 MRHNA and CDR2 SNTAGT. The CDR3 covers 14 residues. CDR3 sequence: CAGSDWDGYNEQFF. The CDR3 DNA follows: TGTGCCGGCAGTGACTGGGACGGATACAATGAGCAGTTCTTC.

This sequence joins TRBV28 and TRBJ2-1, with no clear D. Deletions cut 3 bases from V and 6 bases from J, with 6 bases between. Germline V gene sequence: CDR1 MDHEN, CDR2 SYDVKM. This CDR3 region has 12 residues. The DNA of the CDR3 is TGTGCCAGCAGTTTGTGGAGCAATGAGCAGTTCTTC. Its translation: CASSLWSNEQFF.

The chain couples TRBV28 to TRBJ2-2; 9 nucleotides align to TRBD2. This CDR3 contains 14 residues. Per the germline V gene, CDR1 is MDHEN and CDR2 is SYDVKM. Germline trimming cut 6 bases from V and 5 bases from J; bases unmatched to any gene: 4. The CDR3 protein is CASSTSGFTGELFF. DNA for the CDR3: TGTGCCAGCAGCACTAGCGGGTTTACCGGGGAGCTGTTTTTT.

This clonotype was seen at least ten times. The V call is TRBV6-5, the J call TRBJ1-2, with D unclear. CDR1 is MNHEY and CDR2 is SVGAGI in the germline V gene. V lost 0 bases and J 8 bases, leaving 10 bases between the germline ends. The CDR3 spans 13 residues. CDR3 sequence (DNA): TGTGCCAGCAGTTACTCAAAAGAGCGAGGCTACACCTTC. Translated: CASSYSKERGYTF.

In its sample, this clonotype was seen once. The V and J genes are TRBV7-2 and TRBJ2-5; TRBD2 aligns across 9 bases. V was clipped by 3 bases and J by 7 bases; unmatched bases: 9. From germline, CDR1 is SGHTA and CDR2 FQGNSA. The CDR3 runs to 15 residues. The CDR3 DNA reads TGTGCCAGCAGCTTCGTAGCGGGAGAATCTGGGACCCAGTACTTC. It encodes CASSFVAGESGTQYF.

CDR3 in amino acids: CASSLITGNGANTGELFF. The CDR3 nucleotides read TGTGCCAGCAGTTTAATCACAGGGAACGGGGCGAACACCGGGGAGCTGTTTTTT. This rearrangement joins TRBV12-3 or TRBV12-4 to TRBJ2-2; D may be TRBD1 (6 bases). The V gene lost 2 bases and the J gene lost 0 bases, with 16 bases spanning the gap. The CDR3 extends over 18 amino acids.

This clonotype was seen at least ten times. The chain combines TRBV20-1 with TRBJ2-6, with 9 bases aligning to TRBD1. Germline assignment: CDR1 DFQATT and CDR2 SNEGSKA (reference sequence). The CDR3 is 17 residues long. V lost 0 bases, J lost 4 bases, and 7 bases stayed unmatched. The CDR3 nucleotides read TGCAGTGCTAGAGATCCGGACAGGGGTTTAGGGGCCAACGTCCTGACTTTC. Amino acids: CSARDPDRGLGANVLTF.

This chain joins TRBV19 and TRBJ2-5; D ambiguous. The CDR3 is 14 amino acids. Trimming removed 5 bases from V and 2 bases from J, with 12 bases in between. CDR1 is LNHDA, CDR2 SQIVND, per germline (reference sequence). This chain's CDR3 is CASSQPATQETQYF. The DNA for the CDR3 is TGTGCCAGTAGTCAGCCAGCGACACAAGAGACCCAGTACTTC.

This clonotype has more than one count but fewer than ten. The chain is built from TRBV4-3 and TRBJ2-4, with D perhaps being TRBD1 or TRBD2 (5 bases each). CDR3 size: 14 residues. Trimming cost V 1 base and J 7 bases, with 11 bases left between them. Looked up from germline, CDR1 is LGHNA and CDR2 is YSLEER. CDR3 region: CASSQGQWGNIQYF. CDR3 nucleotides: TGCGCCAGCAGCCAAGGACAGTGGGGGAACATTCAGTACTTC.

In the case of this clonotype: An end of the junction does not agree with germline; a read error may underlie this. The chain recombines TRBV2 with TRBJ1-2, with D possibly being TRBD1 (5 bases). CDR3 size: 13 residues. The germline V gene has CDR1 SNHLY and CDR2 FYNNEI. CDR3 in amino acids: CASSERQSYSYTF. The CDR3 DNA sequence: TGTGCCAGCAGTGAAAGACAGAGCTATAGCTACACCTTC.